The clone carrying this T cell receptor beta chain has only a few counts. Its antigen is undetermined. This sample stems from a study of early T cells in non-severe SARS-CoV-2 infection. Study details: The study sequenced bulk RNA from unsorted whole blood, with chains unpaired.

Unique molecular identifiers were affixed to single, distinct cDNA molecules. TCRdb recomputed calls from the 5' RACE reads with MiXCR, one row per CDR3 protein. This table has fewer than 65,000 distinct CDR3 sequences, about 9.9% appearing once. Study-level points and caveats: Anti-spike CD8 responses were favored in VDJdb matching, and private and CD4 specificities were missed.

The CDR3 loop spans 14 amino acids. Germline lookup yields CDR1 ENHRY and CDR2 SYGVKD. The germline V and J ends were trimmed by 7 bases and 7 bases, with 16 bases remaining between them. Sequencing input: whole blood. The chain couples TRBV10-3 to TRBJ1-4; TRBD1 is a possible D gene (6 bases). This receptor was obtained from an adult who was a healthcare worker with PCR-confirmed SARS-CoV-2 infection or an uninfected control (not recorded which). DNA of the CDR3: TGTGCCATCATAGAGCATGGCAGGGGTGAAAAACTGTTTTTT. Its translation is CAIIEHGRGEKLFF.